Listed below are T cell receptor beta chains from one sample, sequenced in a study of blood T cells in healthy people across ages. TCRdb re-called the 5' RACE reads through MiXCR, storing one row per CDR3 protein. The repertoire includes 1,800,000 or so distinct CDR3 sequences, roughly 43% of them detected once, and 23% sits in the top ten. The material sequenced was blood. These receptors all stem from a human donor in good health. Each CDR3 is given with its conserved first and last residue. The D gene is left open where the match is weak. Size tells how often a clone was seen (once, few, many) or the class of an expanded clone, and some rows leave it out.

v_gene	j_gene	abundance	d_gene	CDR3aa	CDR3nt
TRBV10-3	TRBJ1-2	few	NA	CATLYGANYGYTF	TGTGCCACCTTATATGGAGCCAACTATGGCTACACCTTC
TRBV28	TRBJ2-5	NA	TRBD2	CASSTSGPFQETQYF	TGTGCCAGCAGTACTAGCGGACCCTTCCAAGAGACCCAGTACTTC
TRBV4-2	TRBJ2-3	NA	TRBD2	CASSQDQHRAGGRWDTQYF	TGTGCCAGCAGCCAAGATCAGCACAGGGCGGGAGGAAGGTGGGATACGCAGTATTTT
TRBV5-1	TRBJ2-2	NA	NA	CASSLRPGGAGELFF	TGCGCCAGCAGCTTAAGACCAGGAGGGGCCGGGGAGCTGTTTTTT
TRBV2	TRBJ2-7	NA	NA	CASSVGGWYEQYF	TGTGCCAGCAGTGTGGGGGGATGGTACGAGCAGTACTTC
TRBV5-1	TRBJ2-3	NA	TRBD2	CASSLTSGISWDTQYF	TGCGCCAGCAGCTTGACTAGCGGTATTTCGTGGGATACGCAGTATTTT
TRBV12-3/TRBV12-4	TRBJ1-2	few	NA	CALGGGSLLGSGGYTF	TGTGCCCTCGGGGGTGGGTCTCTACTGGGGTCTGGTGGCTACACCTTC
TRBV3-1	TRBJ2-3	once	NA	CASSQGLAFEDTQYF	TGTGCCAGCAGCCAAGGTCTGGCGTTTGAGGATACGCAGTATTTT
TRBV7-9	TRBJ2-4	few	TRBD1	CASTEGALAKNIQYF	TGTGCCAGCACCGAGGGGGCTCTAGCCAAAAACATTCAGTACTTC
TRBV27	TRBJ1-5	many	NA	CASSLLGNQPQHF	TGTGCCAGCAGTTTACTCGGTAATCAGCCCCAGCATTTT
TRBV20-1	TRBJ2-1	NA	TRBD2	CSAAASGGTNEQFF	TGCAGTGCGGCAGCTAGCGGGGGGACCAATGAGCAGTTCTTC
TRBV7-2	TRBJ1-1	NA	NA	CASSQRLGGNTEAFF	TGTGCCAGCAGCCAAAGGCTCGGGGGGAACACTGAAGCTTTCTTT
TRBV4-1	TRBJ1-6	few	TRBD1	CASSQGVRGHSPLHF	TGCGCCAGCAGCCAAGGCGTCAGGGGGCATTCACCCCTCCACTTT
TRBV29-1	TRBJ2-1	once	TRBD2	CSVKTSGGVNEQFF	TGCAGCGTCAAGACTAGCGGGGGGGTTAATGAGCAGTTCTTC
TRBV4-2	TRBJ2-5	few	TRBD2	CASSLPTSPETQYF	TGTGCCAGCAGCCTCCCGACTAGCCCAGAGACCCAGTACTTC
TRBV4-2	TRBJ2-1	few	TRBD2	CASSPQGTSGNNEQFF	TGTGCCAGCAGCCCCCAGGGGACTAGCGGAAACAATGAGCAGTTCTTC
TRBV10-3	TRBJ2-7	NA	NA	CAISESSGAAYGQYF	TGTGCCATCAGTGAGTCGTCCGGGGCAGCCTACGGGCAGTACTTC
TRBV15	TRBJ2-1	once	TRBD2	CATSRFLRTSLGVVSYNEQFF	TGTGCCACCAGCAGATTTCTAAGGACTAGTTTGGGGGTTGTGTCCTACAATGAGCAGTTCTTC
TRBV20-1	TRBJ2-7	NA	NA	CSASLGVDEQYF	TGCAGTGCTAGTCTCGGGGTCGACGAGCAGTACTTC
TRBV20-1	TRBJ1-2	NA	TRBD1	CNAHDRGLIGGYTF	TGCAATGCTCATGACAGGGGGCTGATTGGAGGCTACACCTTC
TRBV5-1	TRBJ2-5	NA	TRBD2	CASMGGLQETQYF	TGCGCCAGCATGGGAGGGCTCCAAGAGACCCAGTACTTC
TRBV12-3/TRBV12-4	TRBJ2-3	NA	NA	CASAGASTDTQYF	TGTGCCAGTGCGGGGGCTAGCACAGATACGCAGTATTTT
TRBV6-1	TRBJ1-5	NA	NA	CASGIEGFGNQPQHF	TGTGCCAGCGGTATCGAAGGGTTTGGCAATCAGCCCCAGCATTTT
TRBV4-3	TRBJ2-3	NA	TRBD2	CASSQVAGGFVTQYF	TGCGCCAGCAGCCAAGTCGCGGGGGGGTTTGTTACGCAGTATTTT
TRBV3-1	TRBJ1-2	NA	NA	CASSQYQGLEGYTF	TGTGCCAGCAGCCAGTATCAGGGTCTAGAGGGCTACACCTTC
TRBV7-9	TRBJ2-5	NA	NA	CASSPVEGVETQYF	TGTGCCAGCAGCCCCGTGGAGGGAGTGGAGACCCAGTACTTC
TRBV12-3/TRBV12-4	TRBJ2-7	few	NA	CASSWSRGTYEQYF	TGTGCCAGCAGTTGGAGTAGAGGGACCTACGAGCAGTACTTC
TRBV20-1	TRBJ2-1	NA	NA	CSAISPPRVLQFF	TGCAGTGCTATTTCCCCCCCGAGGGTCCTACAGTTCTTC
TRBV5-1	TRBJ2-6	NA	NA	CASSLGPYSGGDTGANVLTF	TGCGCCAGCAGCTTGGGCCCCTATTCAGGGGGGGACACTGGGGCCAACGTCCTGACTTTC
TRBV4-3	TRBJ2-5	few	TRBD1	CASSFNRGSGETQYF	TGCGCCAGCAGCTTCAACAGGGGGTCAGGAGAGACCCAGTACTTC
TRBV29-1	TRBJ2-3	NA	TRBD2	CSVEGGVNTDTQYF	TGCAGCGTTGAGGGGGGGGTTAACACAGATACGCAGTATTTT